This T cell receptor beta chain was recorded in a study of cytomegalovirus exposure and HLA in healthy donors (dated by TCRdb to the late 2010s). About the full investigation: The 666 repertoires of the first cohort and the roughly 120 validation repertoires were produced on the same platform, according to a later analysis. The study aimed to test whether signatures of past pathogen exposure could be identified by cataloging public T cell receptors. In addition to the first cohort of around 670 subjects, a separate validation cohort of approximately 110 different subjects was used. High-throughput TCR immunosequencing, statistical association of individual TCRs with disease status, and machine learning were combined to predict cytomegalovirus infection status. The study at large found these results: In vitro tests confirmed that a few of the cytomegalovirus-associated TCR beta chains recognize cytomegalovirus antigens. The classifier was reported to diagnose cytomegalovirus status with high specificity and sensitivity in both the original cohort and the validation cohort. Across donors, most TCR sequences were observed very rarely, whereas some public TCRs were present in many individuals. It was suggested by the authors that the approach could potentially be generalized to other disease states and immunological phenotypes. The study listed around 160 TCR beta chains as associated with cytomegalovirus. A later analysis had no HLA typing for the validation cohort, so co-occurrence there was scored across all 130 or so repertoires. Subsequent analysis determined that TCRs grouped into clusters in the first cohort also showed a tendency toward co-occurrence across the 120 or so validation repertoires, and 90% to 95% of cluster scores exceeded 0.

A word on this clone: It has no known antigen specificity. Base qualities are not provided; no much larger clone lies one nucleotide away.

From its cysteine to its phenylalanine, the CDR3 spans 13 amino acids. Of all the DNA, just the CDR3 is kept, 39 bases in frame from base 1. CDR1 and CDR2 were assigned from the germline V gene (reference sequence) as SEHNR and FQNEAQ. V loses 5 bases, J loses 2 bases, and the germline ends lie 10 bases apart. Receptor libraries were prepared by the immunoSEQ multiplex PCR assay. The source study handled its data this way. A statistical classification framework was built for diagnosing cytomegalovirus status from the catalog of TCR beta chain sequences. TCRdb obtained this table from immuneACCESS and retained in-frame rearrangements with V and J assigned. These tables miss some clones; where compared with another copy, unresolved V genes account for less than half of the shortfall, and the remainder is unexplained. Clonal size and the V and J genes are those of that table, whereas D and trimming came from the DNA. For this sample there are tens of thousands of clones; around 93% appear just once. The ten largest clones represent 3.1% of the sample.

Donors formed part of the validation cohort, which comprised 120 or so subjects and was distinct from the first cohort of 666 subjects. The TCR sequence derives from a man between 18 and 29 years old in good health and CMV-seronegative. The source material was PBMCs. The chain is made from TRBV7-9 and TRBJ2-7; TRBD1 might be the D gene, on 5 matching bases. The CDR3 protein: CASSQGGTYEQYF. At the DNA level, the sequence is TGTGCCAGCAGCCAGGGTGGGACCTACGAGCAGTACTTC.